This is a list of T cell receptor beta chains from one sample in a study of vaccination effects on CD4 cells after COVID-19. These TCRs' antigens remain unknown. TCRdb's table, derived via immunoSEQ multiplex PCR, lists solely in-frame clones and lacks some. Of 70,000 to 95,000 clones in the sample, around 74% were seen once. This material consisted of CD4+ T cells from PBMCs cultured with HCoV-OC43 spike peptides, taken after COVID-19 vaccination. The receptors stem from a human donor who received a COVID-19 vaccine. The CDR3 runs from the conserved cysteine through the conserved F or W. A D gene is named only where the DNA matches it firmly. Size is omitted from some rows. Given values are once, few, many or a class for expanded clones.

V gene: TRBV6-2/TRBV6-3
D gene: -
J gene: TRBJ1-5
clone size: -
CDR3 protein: CASSYWSDSNQPQHF
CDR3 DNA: TGTGCCAGCAGTTACTGGTCGGATAGCAATCAGCCCCAGCATTTT

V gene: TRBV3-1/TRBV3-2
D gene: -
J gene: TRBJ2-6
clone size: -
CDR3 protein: CASSQGGGSGANVLTF
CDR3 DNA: TGTGCCAGCAGCCAGGGTGGTGGATCTGGGGCCAACGTCCTGACTTTC

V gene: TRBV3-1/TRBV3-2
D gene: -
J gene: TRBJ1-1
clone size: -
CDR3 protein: CASSHLQGTEAFF
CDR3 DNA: TGTGCCAGCAGCCACCTCCAGGGGACTGAAGCTTTCTTT

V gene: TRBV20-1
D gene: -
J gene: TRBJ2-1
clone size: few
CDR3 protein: CSARGKNEQFF
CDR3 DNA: TGCAGTGCTAGGGGGAAGAATGAGCAGTTCTTC

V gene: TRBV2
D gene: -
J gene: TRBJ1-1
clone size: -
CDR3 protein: CASSEASSWATEAFF
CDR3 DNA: TGTGCCAGCAGTGAAGCCAGCTCCTGGGCGACTGAAGCTTTCTTT

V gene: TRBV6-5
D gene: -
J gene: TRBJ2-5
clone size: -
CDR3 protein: CASRQGGSLETQYF
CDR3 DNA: TGTGCCAGCAGGCAAGGAGGGTCCCTAGAGACCCAGTACTTC

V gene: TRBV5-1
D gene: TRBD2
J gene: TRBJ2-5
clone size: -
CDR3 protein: CASSPGLAGGGETQYF
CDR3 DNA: TGCGCCAGCAGCCCCGGACTAGCGGGGGGGGGAGAGACCCAGTACTTC

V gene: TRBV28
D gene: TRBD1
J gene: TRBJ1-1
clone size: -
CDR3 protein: CASSPGGGTEAFF
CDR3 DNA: TGTGCCAGCAGTCCAGGGGGCGGCACTGAAGCTTTCTTT

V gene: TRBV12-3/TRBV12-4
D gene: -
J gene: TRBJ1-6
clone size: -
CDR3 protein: CASSLGRAWTLHF
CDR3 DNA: TGTGCCAGCAGTTTGGGGAGGGCCTGGACCCTCCACTTT

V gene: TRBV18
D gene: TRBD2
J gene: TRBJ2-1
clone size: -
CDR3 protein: CASSPIIRGGGDEQFF
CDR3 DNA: TGTGCCAGCTCACCCATTATTCGGGGGGGTGGCGATGAGCAGTTCTTC

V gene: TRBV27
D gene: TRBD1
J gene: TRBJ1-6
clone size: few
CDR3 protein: CASSSFSGTGNSPLHF
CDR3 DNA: TGTGCCAGCAGTTCTTTTTCAGGGACAGGGAATTCACCCCTCCACTTT

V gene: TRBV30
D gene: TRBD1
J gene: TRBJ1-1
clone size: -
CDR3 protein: CAWRQRDRVAFDTEAFF
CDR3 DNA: TGTGCCTGGAGACAGCGAGACAGGGTAGCTTTCGACACTGAAGCTTTCTTT

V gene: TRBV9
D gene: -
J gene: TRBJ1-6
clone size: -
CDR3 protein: CASSVAEGTKPLHF
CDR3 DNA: TGTGCCAGCAGCGTAGCAGAGGGAACTAAACCCCTCCACTTT

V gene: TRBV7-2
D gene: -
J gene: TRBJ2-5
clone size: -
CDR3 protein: CASSVLRGQETQYF
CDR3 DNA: TGTGCCAGCAGCGTTTTGCGGGGCCAAGAGACCCAGTACTTC

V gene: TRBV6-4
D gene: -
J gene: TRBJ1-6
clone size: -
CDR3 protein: CASSEQHGSNSPLHF
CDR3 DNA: TGTGCCAGCAGTGAACAACACGGGAGCAATTCACCCCTCCACTTT

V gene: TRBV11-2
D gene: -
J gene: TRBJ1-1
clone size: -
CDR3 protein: CASSVLTANTEAFF
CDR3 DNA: TGTGCCAGCAGCGTACTTACAGCGAACACTGAAGCTTTCTTT

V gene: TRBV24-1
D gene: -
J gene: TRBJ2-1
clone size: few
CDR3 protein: CATSDLGDEQFF
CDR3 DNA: TGTGCCACCAGTGATTTGGGGGATGAGCAGTTCTTC

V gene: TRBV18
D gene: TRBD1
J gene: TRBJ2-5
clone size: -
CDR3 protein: CASSPQPGGRETQYF
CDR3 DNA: TGTGCCAGCTCACCGCAACCAGGGGGAAGGGAGACCCAGTACTTC

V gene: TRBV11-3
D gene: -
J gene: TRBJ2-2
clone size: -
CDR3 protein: CASSPVRGPNTGELFF
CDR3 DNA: TGTGCCAGCAGCCCCGTGCGGGGGCCGAACACCGGGGAGCTGTTTTTT

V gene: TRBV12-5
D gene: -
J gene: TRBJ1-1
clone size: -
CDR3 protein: CASGTDRNTEAFF
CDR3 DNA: TGTGCTAGTGGAACCGACAGAAACACTGAAGCTTTCTTT

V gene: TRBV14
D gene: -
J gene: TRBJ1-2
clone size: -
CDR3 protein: CASSQESAGTGYTF
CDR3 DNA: TGTGCCAGCAGCCAAGAATCGGCAGGGACGGGCTACACCTTC

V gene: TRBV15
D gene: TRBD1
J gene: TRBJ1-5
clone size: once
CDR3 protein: CATSRSTGGSQPQHF
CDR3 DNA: TGTGCCACCAGCAGATCTACAGGGGGCAGTCAGCCCCAGCATTTT

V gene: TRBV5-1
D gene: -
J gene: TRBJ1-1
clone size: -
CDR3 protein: CASSQDSGDHEAFF
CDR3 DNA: TGCGCCAGCAGCCAAGACAGTGGAGACCATGAAGCTTTCTTT

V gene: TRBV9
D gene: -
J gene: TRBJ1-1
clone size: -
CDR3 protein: CASSAATVMNTEAFF
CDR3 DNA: TGTGCCAGCAGCGCCGCGACAGTGATGAACACTGAAGCTTTCTTT

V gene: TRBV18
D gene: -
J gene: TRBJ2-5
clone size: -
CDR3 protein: CASSPQKRILGETQYF
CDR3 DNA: TGTGCCAGCTCACCCCAAAAGCGGATCCTTGGAGAGACCCAGTACTTC

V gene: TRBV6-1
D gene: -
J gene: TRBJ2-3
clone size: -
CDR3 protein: CASSETWQHGDTQYF
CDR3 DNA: TGTGCCAGCAGTGAAACCTGGCAGCATGGAGATACGCAGTATTTT

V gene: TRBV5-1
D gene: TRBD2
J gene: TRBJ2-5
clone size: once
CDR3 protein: CASSPPSGGETQYF
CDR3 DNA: TGCGCCAGCAGCCCCCCTAGCGGGGGTGAGACCCAGTACTTC

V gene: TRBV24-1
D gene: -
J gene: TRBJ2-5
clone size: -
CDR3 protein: CATSDLGRGETQYF
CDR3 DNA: TGTGCCACCAGTGACCTGGGACGCGGCGAGACCCAGTACTTC

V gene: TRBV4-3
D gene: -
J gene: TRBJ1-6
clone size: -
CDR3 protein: CASSQAGGLYSPLHF
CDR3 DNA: TGCGCCAGCAGCCAAGCCGGTGGGTTGTATTCACCCCTCCACTTT

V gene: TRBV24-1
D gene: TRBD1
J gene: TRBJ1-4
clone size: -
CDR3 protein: CATSDSTGPNEKLFF
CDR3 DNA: TGTGCCACCAGTGATTCGACAGGGCCTAATGAAAAACTGTTTTTT

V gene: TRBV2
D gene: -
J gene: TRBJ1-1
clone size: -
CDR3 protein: CASSEWGRSTEAFF
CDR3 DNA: TGTGCCAGCAGTGAATGGGGGCGGAGCACTGAAGCTTTCTTT

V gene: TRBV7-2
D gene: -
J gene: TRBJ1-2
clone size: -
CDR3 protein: CASSLALTPNYGYTF
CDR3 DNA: TGTGCCAGCAGCTTAGCGCTGACACCTAACTATGGCTACACCTTC

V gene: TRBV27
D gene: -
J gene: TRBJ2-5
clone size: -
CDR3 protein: CASSSPGRETQYF
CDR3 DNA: TGTGCCAGCAGTTCTCCGGGTAGAGAGACCCAGTACTTC

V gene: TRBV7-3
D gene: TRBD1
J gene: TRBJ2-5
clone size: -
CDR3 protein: CASSSTGGRETQYF
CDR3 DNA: TGTGCCAGCAGTTCGACAGGGGGGCGGGAGACCCAGTACTTC

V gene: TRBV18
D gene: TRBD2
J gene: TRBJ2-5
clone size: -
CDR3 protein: CASSPPGLAGGHNGETQYF
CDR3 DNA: TGTGCCAGCTCACCACCGGGACTAGCGGGGGGGCATAATGGAGAGACCCAGTACTTC